This T cell receptor (beta chain) was observed in a study of cytomegalovirus exposure and HLA in healthy donors. General study points: Sequencing likely produced, as an artifact, a cluster of highly shared sequence variants. The authors later linked a missense DCLRE1C variant to TCR beta V- and J-gene trimming. HLA-A and HLA-B allele assignments for most subjects were reportedly predicted accurately using TCR beta sequences.

Regarding this clone: Its antigen remains unidentified.

Looked up from germline, CDR1 is SGHRS and CDR2 is YFSETQ. Deletions cut 8 bases from V and 0 bases from J, with 15 bases between. The CDR3 runs to 16 residues. The primer mix had 60 Vbeta and 13 Jbeta primers. The protocol was immunoSEQ multiplex PCR, while the TCRdb copy is restricted to in-frame clones and leaves out a portion. The sample yields about 140,000 clones, around 79% seen once. The material sequenced was PBMCs. The chain links TRBV5-1 to TRBJ2-6; tentatively, D is TRBD1 (6 bases). This TCR was sampled from a female donor in good health and CMV-seronegative. CDR3 sequence: CASFGTPSSGANVLTF. DNA for the CDR3: TGCGCCAGTTTCGGGACACCAAGCTCTGGGGCCAACGTCCTGACTTTC.